The rows below give T cell receptor beta chains drawn from one sample of a study of blood T cell repertoires in COVID-19. TCRdb keeps only in-frame clones here, not all; method: immunoSEQ multiplex PCR. The sample consists of roughly 140,000 clones, 80% of them appearing once. Sequencing used peripheral blood. The source is a woman between 50 and 59 years old with acute or convalescent COVID-19. Both conserved end residues are part of each CDR3. The D gene is left open where the match is weak. The listing skips clone size in some rows; elsewhere it reads once, few, many or a size class.

v_call	j_call	cdr3_length	d_call	clone_size	cdr3_aa
TRBV4-3	TRBJ2-7	15	-	-	CASSQGGQGVHEQYF
TRBV18	TRBJ1-1	13	-	-	CASSVAVNTEAFF
TRBV4-3	TRBJ2-1	17	TRBD2	-	CASSQEVGLAGGNEQFF
TRBV2	TRBJ2-5	15	TRBD1	once	CASSELGQGEETQYF
TRBV19	TRBJ2-4	14	-	-	CASSRDFAKNIQYF
TRBV29-1	TRBJ2-2	14	-	-	CSVEKQLNTGELFF
TRBV6-6	TRBJ1-3	15	-	once	CASSHGAPPGNTIYF
TRBV18	TRBJ2-3	16	TRBD2	-	CASSRGERGGTDTQYF
TRBV11-2	TRBJ2-1	15	TRBD2	-	CASSSRGGDYNEQFF
TRBV27	TRBJ2-7	14	TRBD1	-	CASSFGTGFYEQYF
TRBV7-8	TRBJ1-1	14	-	-	CASSLGGLNTEAFF
TRBV19	TRBJ2-1	11	-	-	CASSLYNEQFF
TRBV5-1	TRBJ1-1	13	-	-	CASSLRDHTEAFF
TRBV7-5	TRBJ1-3	15	-	-	CARTEGQGPGNTIYF
TRBV7-9	TRBJ1-4	14	TRBD1	-	CASSPGQFNEKLFF
TRBV19	TRBJ1-4	14	TRBD1	-	CASSGDRGNEKLFF
TRBV9	TRBJ2-1	15	-	-	CASTPTGSSYNEQFF
TRBV3-1/TRBV3-2	TRBJ1-6	16	-	-	CASSQDIRGANSPLHF
TRBV10-3	TRBJ2-7	11	-	few	CAIGQTYEQYF
TRBV9	TRBJ1-2	15	TRBD1	-	CASSVTDRGGYGYTF
TRBV19	TRBJ1-1	15	-	-	CASNGGATANTEAFF
TRBV13	TRBJ1-3	20	TRBD1	few	CASSIGQGVRKQRSGNTIYF
TRBV6-5	TRBJ1-1	14	TRBD1	-	CASRWTGRNTEAFF
TRBV5-1	TRBJ2-6	17	-	-	CASSLDAVRSGANVLTF
TRBV29-1	TRBJ2-3	15	-	-	CSVQVLAQRGDTQYF
TRBV10-3	TRBJ1-1	14	TRBD1	-	CAISEWTGKTEAFF
TRBV6-2/TRBV6-3	TRBJ1-5	17	-	few	CASSYSSFGGAGQPQHF
TRBV9	TRBJ1-2	13	-	-	CASSVGSGSGYTF
TRBV6-5	TRBJ2-7	14	TRBD1	-	CASSYSRDRSEQYF
TRBV19	TRBJ1-5	14	TRBD1	few	CASRMTGINQPQHF
TRBV21-1	TRBJ2-7	14	-	-	CASSIVRSSYEQYF
TRBV6-2/TRBV6-3	TRBJ2-5	13	-	-	CASSGGGGETQYF
TRBV21-1	TRBJ1-1	13	-	-	CASKAGLRVLAFF
TRBV30	TRBJ1-4	13	-	-	CAWSGSGNEKLFF
TRBV7-6	TRBJ2-1	11	-	-	CASTDRNEQFF
TRBV7-2	TRBJ1-5	14	TRBD1	-	CASSARDRGQPQHF
TRBV6-5	TRBJ1-2	14	-	-	CAIGRDIINYGYTF
TRBV9	TRBJ2-2	13	-	-	CASSLLLTGELFF
TRBV3-1/TRBV3-2	TRBJ2-2	15	-	-	CASSRSRSGTGELFF
TRBV6-2/TRBV6-3	TRBJ1-1	14	-	-	CASSYQQANTEAFF
TRBV29-1	TRBJ2-1	13	-	-	CSVEVLPNNEQFF